The source of this T cell receptor beta chain is a study of blood T cells in healthy people across ages. Collection of 8.5 to 10 milliliters of peripheral blood was performed for each donor. The CDR3 totals 17 residues. The germline V and J ends were trimmed by 6 bases and 5 bases, with 24 bases remaining between them. Germline V gene sequence: CDR1 SGHRS, CDR2 YFSETQ. This clonotype was seen many times. A second PCR, run for roughly 7 to 12 cycles, used a sample-barcoded 5' primer plus a J-beta primer mix. One entry per CDR3 protein, called by TCRdb with MiXCR from the 5' RACE reads. The table shows hundreds of thousands of distinct CDR3 sequences, with roughly half occurring only once.

The chain joins TRBV5-1 to TRBJ2-1, with TRBD2 as a possible D gene (6 bases). The clonotype was recovered from a woman over 75 in good health. The material sequenced was blood. The CDR3 reads CASTSTPGLGTHNEQFF. CDR3 DNA sequence: TGCGCCAGCACCTCAACTCCAGGGTTAGGGACTCACAATGAGCAGTTCTTC.